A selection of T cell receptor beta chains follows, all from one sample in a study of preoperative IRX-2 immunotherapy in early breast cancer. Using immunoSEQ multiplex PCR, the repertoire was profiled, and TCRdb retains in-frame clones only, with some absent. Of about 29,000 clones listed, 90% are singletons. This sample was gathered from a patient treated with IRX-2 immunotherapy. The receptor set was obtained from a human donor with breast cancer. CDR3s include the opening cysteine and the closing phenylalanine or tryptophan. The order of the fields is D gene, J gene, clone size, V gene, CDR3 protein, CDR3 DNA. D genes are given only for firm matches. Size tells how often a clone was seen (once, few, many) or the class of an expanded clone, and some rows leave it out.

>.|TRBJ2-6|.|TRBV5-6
CASSLPEGSGANVLTF
TGTGCCAGCAGCTTACCCGAGGGTTCTGGGGCCAACGTCCTGACTTTC
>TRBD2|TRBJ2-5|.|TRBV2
CASELGREGTQYF
TGTGCCAGCGAGTTGGGGCGGGAGGGGACCCAGTACTTC
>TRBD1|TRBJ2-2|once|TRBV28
CASSLRTGGPGELFF
TGTGCCAGCAGTTTACGGACAGGGGGCCCCGGGGAGCTGTTTTTT
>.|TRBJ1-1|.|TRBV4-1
CASSQVGSARTEAFF
TGCGCCAGCAGCCAAGTAGGCTCGGCAAGGACTGAAGCTTTCTTT
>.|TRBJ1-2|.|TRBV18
CASSLDITVANYGYTF
TGTGCCAGCTCACTAGATATAACGGTGGCTAACTATGGCTACACCTTC
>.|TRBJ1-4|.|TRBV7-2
CASSLKWSEKLFF
TGTGCCAGCAGCTTGAAGTGGAGTGAAAAACTGTTTTTT
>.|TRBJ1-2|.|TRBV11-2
CASSLEMGIYGYTF
TGTGCCAGCAGCTTAGAGATGGGTATCTATGGCTACACCTTC
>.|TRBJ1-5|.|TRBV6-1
CASSESSLGNQPQHF
TGTGCCAGCAGTGAAAGTTCCTTAGGCAATCAGCCCCAGCATTTT
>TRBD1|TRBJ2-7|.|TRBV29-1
CSVGTETYEQYF
TGCAGCGTGGGGACAGAAACCTACGAGCAGTACTTC
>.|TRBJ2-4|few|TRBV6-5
CASTPGGNIQYF
TGTGCCAGCACGCCAGGGGGGAACATTCAGTACTTC
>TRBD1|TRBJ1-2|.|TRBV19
CASQGGRGYTF
TGTGCCAGTCAAGGGGGCCGGGGCTACACCTTC
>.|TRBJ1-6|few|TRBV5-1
CASSLAGEYSPLHF
TGCGCCAGCAGCTTGGCAGGGGAGTATTCACCCCTCCACTTT
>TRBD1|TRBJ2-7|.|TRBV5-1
CASSASTGDVTYEQYF
TGCGCCAGCAGCGCCTCGACAGGGGACGTAACCTACGAGCAGTACTTC
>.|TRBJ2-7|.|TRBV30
CAWRTDRPYEQYF
TGTGCCTGGAGAACAGACAGGCCCTACGAGCAGTACTTC
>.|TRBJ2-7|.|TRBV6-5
CASTLPGSYGQYF
TGTGCCAGCACCTTACCGGGGAGCTACGGGCAGTACTTC
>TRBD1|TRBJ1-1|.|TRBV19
CASSNPGQIMNTEAFF
TGTGCCAGTAGTAATCCGGGACAGATTATGAACACTGAAGCTTTCTTT
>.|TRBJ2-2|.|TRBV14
CASSRKGALTRTGELFF
TGTGCCAGCAGCCGGAAAGGGGCCCTCACGAGAACCGGGGAGCTGTTTTTT
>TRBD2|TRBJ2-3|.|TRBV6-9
CASSSLAGSTDTQYF
TGTGCCAGCAGTTCTCTAGCGGGGAGCACAGATACGCAGTATTTT
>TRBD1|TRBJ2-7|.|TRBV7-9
CASSSSRQGQGHEQYF
TGTGCCAGCAGCTCTTCCCGACAGGGCCAGGGGCACGAGCAGTACTTC
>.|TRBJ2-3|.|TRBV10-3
CAISEPGVRDTQYF
TGTGCCATCAGTGAGCCGGGAGTCAGGGATACGCAGTATTTT
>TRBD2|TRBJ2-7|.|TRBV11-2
CASSLGLAGAYEQYF
TGTGCCAGCAGCTTAGGACTAGCGGGGGCCTACGAGCAGTACTTC
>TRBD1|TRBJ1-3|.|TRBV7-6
CASSGQDRDNTIYF
TGTGCCAGCAGCGGACAGGACAGGGACAACACCATATATTTT
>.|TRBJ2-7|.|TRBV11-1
CASTPTRGGRNEQYF
TGTGCCAGCACCCCGACGCGGGGCGGTAGGAACGAGCAGTACTTC
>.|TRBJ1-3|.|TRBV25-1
CASSEDVHSGNTIYF
TGTGCCAGCAGTGAAGACGTTCACTCTGGAAACACCATATATTTT
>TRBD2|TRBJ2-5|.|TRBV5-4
CASSSAGVAGVETQYF
TGTGCCAGCAGCTCAGCCGGGGTAGCGGGAGTGGAGACCCAGTACTTC
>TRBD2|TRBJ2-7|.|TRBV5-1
CASRRDRAGWYEQYF
TGCGCCAGCCGCCGGGACCGAGCGGGATGGTACGAGCAGTACTTC
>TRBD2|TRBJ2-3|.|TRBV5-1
CASSPPGLAGGTDTQYF
TGCGCCAGCAGCCCCCCGGGACTAGCGGGGGGCACAGATACGCAGTATTTT
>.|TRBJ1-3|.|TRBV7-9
CASSFSLSGNTIYF
TGTGCCAGCAGCTTTAGTCTGTCTGGAAACACCATATATTTT
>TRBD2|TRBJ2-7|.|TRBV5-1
CASSFPTSGEQYF
TGCGCCAGCAGCTTCCCGACTAGCGGGGAGCAGTACTTC
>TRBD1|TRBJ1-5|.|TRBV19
CASSITTTGYSNQPQHF
TGTGCCAGTAGTATAACAACGACAGGGTATAGCAATCAGCCCCAGCATTTT
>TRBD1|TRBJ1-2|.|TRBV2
CASERTGRNYGYTF
TGTGCCAGCGAAAGGACAGGGCGCAACTATGGCTACACCTTC
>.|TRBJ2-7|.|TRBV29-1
CSANWGTYEQYF
TGCAGCGCTAATTGGGGAACCTACGAGCAGTACTTC
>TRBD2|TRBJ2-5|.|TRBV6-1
CASRMGGSGETQYF
TGTGCCAGCAGAATGGGGGGGAGTGGGGAGACCCAGTACTTC
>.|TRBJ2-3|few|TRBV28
CASSLIREANTQYF
TGTGCCAGCAGTTTAATCAGGGAGGCAAATACGCAGTATTTT
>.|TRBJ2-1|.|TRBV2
CASSVEGGFYNEQFF
TGTGCCAGCAGTGTAGAGGGAGGCTTCTACAATGAGCAGTTCTTC
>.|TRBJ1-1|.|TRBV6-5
CASSYHIGDTEAFF
TGTGCCAGCAGTTACCATATAGGGGACACTGAAGCTTTCTTT
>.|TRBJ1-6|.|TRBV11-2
CASSLDLRGQSYNSPLHF
TGTGCCAGCAGCTTAGATCTCAGGGGCCAATCCTATAATTCACCCCTCCACTTT
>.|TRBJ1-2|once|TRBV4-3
CASSQDLVGNYGYTF
TGCGCCAGCAGCCAAGATTTGGTAGGGAACTATGGCTACACCTTC
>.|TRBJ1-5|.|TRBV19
CASSILTGDQPQHF
TGTGCCAGTAGTATCCTAACAGGCGATCAGCCCCAGCATTTT
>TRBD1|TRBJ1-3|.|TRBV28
CASRTSDRVVGNTIYF
TGTGCCAGCAGAACCTCAGACAGGGTCGTTGGAAACACCATATATTTT
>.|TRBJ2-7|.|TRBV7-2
CASSLRYEQYF
TGTGCCAGCAGCCTTCGCTACGAGCAGTACTTC
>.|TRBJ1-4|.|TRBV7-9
CASSLGGIAEKLFF
TGTGCCAGCAGCTTGGGGGGGATAGCGGAAAAACTGTTTTTT
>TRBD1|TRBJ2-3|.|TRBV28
CASSPRQGGRTDTQYF
TGTGCCAGCAGTCCTCGACAGGGGGGACGGACAGATACGCAGTATTTT
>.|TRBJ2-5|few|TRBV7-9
CASSPRGPETQYF
TGTGCCAGCAGCCCCCGCGGGCCAGAGACCCAGTACTTC
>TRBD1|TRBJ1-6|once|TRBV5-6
CASSQQGANSPLHF
TGTGCCAGCAGCCAACAGGGGGCAAATTCACCCCTCCACTTT
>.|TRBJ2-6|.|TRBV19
CASSPWDTGANVLTF
TGTGCCAGTAGTCCTTGGGATACTGGGGCCAACGTCCTGACTTTC
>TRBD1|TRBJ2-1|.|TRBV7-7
CASSEQGAHNEQFF
TGTGCCAGCAGCGAACAGGGGGCCCACAATGAGCAGTTCTTC
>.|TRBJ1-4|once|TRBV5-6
CASAWGGREKLFF
TGTGCCAGCGCCTGGGGGGGCCGGGAAAAACTGTTTTTT
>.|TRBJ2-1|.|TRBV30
CAWSVRWANEQFF
TGTGCCTGGAGTGTGAGGTGGGCTAATGAGCAGTTCTTC
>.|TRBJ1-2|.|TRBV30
CAWRKGNYGYTF
TGTGCCTGGAGAAAGGGCAACTATGGCTACACCTTC
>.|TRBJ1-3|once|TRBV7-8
CASSLAPYSGNTIYF
TGTGCCAGCAGCTTAGCGCCCTACTCTGGAAACACCATATATTTT
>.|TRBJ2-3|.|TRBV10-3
CAISEPKTDTQYF
TGTGCCATCAGTGAGCCGAAAACAGATACGCAGTATTTT
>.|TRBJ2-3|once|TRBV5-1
CASSPDPRGSTDTQYF
TGCGCCAGCAGCCCCGACCCAAGGGGGAGTACAGATACGCAGTATTTT